The source of this T cell receptor beta chain is a study of pediatric ulcerative colitis. Sequencing was at survey level. Produced via immunoSEQ multiplex PCR; TCRdb's table is partial and in-frame only. Of 30,000 or so clones listed, almost 85% are singletons. A single count supports this clone. Its antigen is unknown. Study-wide points: Acute severe colitis showed lower rectal diversity from clonal expansions. Blood-rectal clonal overlap within each person was significantly higher in ulcerative colitis patients than controls.

Trimming stripped 4 bases from V and 1 base from J, with 7 bases between. CDR1 is KGHSH and CDR2 is LQKENI in the germline V gene. The CDR3 has 14 amino acids. This sequence originates from a boy younger than 18 with severe ulcerative colitis. The V gene is TRBV18, the J gene TRBJ2-2; D is uncertain. The sequenced material came from blood. The CDR3 region is CASSRDQNTGELFF. The CDR3 DNA follows: TGTGCCAGCTCACGTGACCAGAACACCGGGGAGCTGTTTTTT.